The rows below give T cell receptor beta chains drawn from one sample of a study of blood T cell repertoires in COVID-19. TCRdb's table, derived via immunoSEQ multiplex PCR, lists solely in-frame clones and lacks some. This sample has around 100,000 clones, with 85% to 90% found just once. Sequenced input: peripheral blood. The receptors derive from a human donor in a cohort sampled during active COVID-19. CDR3s include the opening cysteine and the closing phenylalanine or tryptophan. D genes are given only for firm matches. Size is omitted from some rows. Given values are once, few, many or a class for expanded clones.

v_gene	abundance	d_gene	j_gene	CDR3aa	CDR3nt
TRBV4-1	NA	NA	TRBJ2-1	CASSQEASSYNEQFF	TGCGCCAGCAGCCAAGAGGCTAGCTCCTACAATGAGCAGTTCTTC
TRBV11-2	NA	NA	TRBJ2-7	CASSLFNEQYF	TGTGCCAGCAGCTTATTTAACGAGCAGTACTTC
TRBV19	NA	TRBD2	TRBJ2-4	CASSIGTGGGYIQYF	TGTGCCAGTAGTATAGGAACGGGGGGTGGGTACATTCAGTACTTC
TRBV19	NA	NA	TRBJ1-4	CASSILTGEKLFF	TGTGCCAGTAGTATCCTAACGGGTGAAAAACTGTTTTTT
TRBV21-1	NA	NA	TRBJ2-3	CASSKAPLSGDTQYF	TGTGCCAGCAGCAAAGCCCCGTTGTCCGGGGATACGCAGTATTTT
TRBV7-2	NA	TRBD2	TRBJ2-1	CASSLTGTSGNEQFF	TGTGCCAGCAGCTTAACCGGGACTAGCGGCAATGAGCAGTTCTTC
TRBV9	NA	NA	TRBJ2-1	CASSVAQEQFF	TGTGCCAGCAGCGTAGCTCAGGAGCAGTTCTTC
TRBV10-3	once	TRBD2	TRBJ2-5	CAISPGLADANRETQYF	TGTGCCATCAGTCCAGGACTAGCAGATGCCAATAGGGAGACCCAGTACTTC
TRBV27	once	TRBD1	TRBJ2-7	CASSLGQGAYEQYF	TGTGCCAGCAGTCTAGGACAGGGGGCATACGAGCAGTACTTC
TRBV24-1	NA	TRBD1	TRBJ2-2	CATSDLTGTGDTGELFF	TGTGCCACCAGTGATCTTACCGGGACAGGGGACACCGGGGAGCTGTTTTTT
TRBV18	NA	NA	TRBJ2-5	CASSPGLQETQYF	TGTGCCAGCTCACCGGGACTTCAAGAGACCCAGTACTTC
TRBV2	NA	TRBD1	TRBJ2-1	CASSDRDRPFNEQFF	TGTGCCAGCAGTGACCGGGACAGGCCCTTCAATGAGCAGTTCTTC
TRBV2	NA	NA	TRBJ1-6	CASSEQGGNSPLHF	TGTGCCAGCAGTGAACAGGGTGGTAATTCACCCCTCCACTTT
TRBV7-9	NA	NA	TRBJ2-1	CASSLDGPGGFF	TGTGCCAGCAGCTTAGATGGCCCCGGGGGGTTCTTC
TRBV18	NA	NA	TRBJ1-1	CASSPRQGNTEAFF	TGTGCCAGCTCCCCCCGCCAGGGAAACACTGAAGCTTTCTTT
TRBV5-5	NA	NA	TRBJ1-5	CASSLLGGGNQPQHF	TGTGCCAGCAGCTTGTTAGGGGGAGGCAATCAGCCCCAGCATTTT
TRBV7-2	NA	TRBD2	TRBJ2-7	CASGREYSSYEQYF	TGTGCCAGCGGGCGGGAGTATAGTTCCTACGAGCAGTACTTC
TRBV15	NA	NA	TRBJ2-1	CATSRDYRDSYNEQFF	TGTGCCACCAGCAGAGATTACAGGGACTCCTACAATGAGCAGTTCTTC
TRBV7-2	NA	TRBD2	TRBJ2-7	CASSLIPYSGSFGEQYF	TGTGCCAGCAGCTTGATACCCTACAGCGGGAGCTTTGGCGAGCAGTACTTC
TRBV7-2	few	NA	TRBJ1-5	CASSLERGGSGNQPQHF	TGTGCCAGCAGCTTAGAGAGGGGGGGGTCGGGCAATCAGCCCCAGCATTTT
TRBV18	NA	NA	TRBJ1-5	CASSPQGAGQPQHF	TGTGCCAGCTCACCACAAGGGGCTGGGCAGCCCCAGCATTTT
TRBV4-2	few	TRBD2	TRBJ2-3	CASSQRLAGEADTQYF	TGTGCCAGCAGCCAAAGGCTAGCGGGAGAGGCAGATACGCAGTATTTT
TRBV6-5	NA	TRBD2	TRBJ2-1	CASRRLAGAEEQFF	TGTGCCAGCAGACGACTAGCGGGGGCGGAGGAGCAGTTCTTC
TRBV6-5	few	TRBD1	TRBJ2-2	CARGQGNTGELFF	TGTGCCAGAGGACAGGGGAACACCGGGGAGCTGTTTTTT
TRBV5-1	once	TRBD1	TRBJ1-4	CASSLVGTGVDEKLFF	TGCGCCAGCAGCTTGGTTGGGACAGGGGTCGATGAAAAACTGTTTTTT
TRBV19	once	NA	TRBJ2-7	CASRYDLSSYEQYF	TGTGCCAGTAGATACGACTTAAGCTCCTACGAGCAGTACTTC
TRBV2	NA	NA	TRBJ1-4	CASRENFATNEKLFF	TGTGCCAGCAGAGAGAACTTTGCAACTAATGAAAAACTGTTTTTT
TRBV6-5	NA	TRBD1	TRBJ1-2	CASSNYRGSYGYTF	TGTGCCAGCAGTAATTACAGGGGATCCTATGGCTACACCTTC
TRBV28	NA	NA	TRBJ1-1	CASWGLNTEAFF	TGTGCCAGCTGGGGCCTGAACACTGAAGCTTTCTTT
TRBV2	NA	NA	TRBJ2-3	CASRVTATDTQYF	TGTGCCAGCAGGGTGACAGCCACAGATACGCAGTATTTT
TRBV19	once	NA	TRBJ2-7	CASTKRIRGYEQYF	TGTGCCAGTACCAAACGGATACGGGGCTACGAGCAGTACTTC
TRBV10-1	NA	TRBD2	TRBJ2-1	CASSDAAGAPFNNEQFF	TGCGCCAGCAGTGATGCCGCGGGAGCCCCCTTTAACAATGAGCAGTTCTTC
TRBV6-2/TRBV6-3	NA	TRBD1	TRBJ1-2	CASSYRGLGGYTF	TGTGCCAGCAGTTACAGGGGGCTCGGTGGCTACACCTTC
TRBV7-2	NA	TRBD1	TRBJ2-7	CASSFGQGASPRYEQYF	TGTGCCAGCAGCTTTGGACAGGGGGCATCACCGAGGTACGAGCAGTACTTC
TRBV5-5	NA	NA	TRBJ2-7	CASSLSTSSYEQYF	TGTGCCAGCAGCTTGTCCACGAGCTCCTACGAGCAGTACTTC
TRBV2	NA	NA	TRBJ1-1	CASRSDDLTTEAFF	TGTGCCAGCAGGAGCGATGACCTCACCACTGAAGCTTTCTTT
TRBV5-3	NA	TRBD1	TRBJ2-7	CARSLLQGAQDYWFYEQYF	TGTGCCAGAAGCTTGTTGCAGGGGGCGCAAGACTATTGGTTCTACGAGCAGTACTTC
TRBV6-5	NA	NA	TRBJ1-2	CASSPWLIGAAGYTF	TGTGCCAGCAGTCCCTGGCTTATTGGTGCGGCTGGCTACACCTTC
TRBV7-3	NA	NA	TRBJ1-6	CASSLAGDNSPLHF	TGTGCCAGCAGCTTAGCGGGGGATAATTCACCCCTCCACTTT
TRBV4-1	NA	NA	TRBJ2-5	CASSPQQEGETQYF	TGCGCCAGCAGCCCACAACAGGAGGGAGAGACCCAGTACTTC
TRBV7-2	once	TRBD1	TRBJ1-1	CASSPAPTGGFAFF	TGTGCCAGCAGCCCTGCCCCGACAGGGGGGTTTGCTTTCTTT
TRBV27	NA	NA	TRBJ1-2	CASSLTHYDRVIYGYTF	TGTGCCAGCAGTTTAACCCATTACGACAGAGTTATCTATGGCTACACCTTC
TRBV28	NA	NA	TRBJ2-5	CASSPGHPPFQTQYF	TGTGCCAGCAGCCCTGGACATCCGCCTTTCCAGACCCAGTACTTC
TRBV10-1	few	NA	TRBJ1-5	CASRGTPSNQPQHF	TGCGCCAGCAGAGGGACACCTAGCAATCAGCCCCAGCATTTT
TRBV25-1	few	TRBD2	TRBJ2-7	CASSEYTSGRPYEQYF	TGTGCCAGCAGTGAATATACTAGCGGCCGCCCCTACGAGCAGTACTTC
TRBV5-5	once	NA	TRBJ2-2	CASSPDPGSGELFF	TGTGCCAGCAGCCCGGACCCGGGGTCCGGGGAGCTGTTTTTT
TRBV5-1	NA	TRBD2	TRBJ2-3	CASSSLTSGGITDTQYF	TGCGCCAGCAGCTCCTTGACTAGCGGGGGGATCACAGATACGCAGTATTTT
TRBV7-6	NA	NA	TRBJ2-7	CASSLRAGLAYGQYF	TGTGCCAGCAGCTTAAGGGCGGGACTTGCCTACGGGCAGTACTTC
TRBV3-1/TRBV3-2	NA	TRBD1	TRBJ2-1	CASSQALPGQGTYNEQFF	TGTGCCAGCAGCCAAGCATTACCGGGACAGGGGACCTACAATGAGCAGTTCTTC
TRBV30	NA	TRBD1	TRBJ2-7	CAYTTGGWEQYF	TGTGCGTATACGACAGGGGGTTGGGAGCAGTACTTC
TRBV14	once	NA	TRBJ1-1	CASGENTEAFF	TGTGCCAGCGGAGAGAACACTGAAGCTTTCTTT
TRBV19	NA	NA	TRBJ1-5	CASTHTTAYSNQPQHF	TGTGCCAGTACCCACACGACAGCTTATAGCAATCAGCCCCAGCATTTT
TRBV7-8	NA	NA	TRBJ2-7	CASSYNYEQYF	TGTGCCAGCAGCTACAACTACGAGCAGTACTTC